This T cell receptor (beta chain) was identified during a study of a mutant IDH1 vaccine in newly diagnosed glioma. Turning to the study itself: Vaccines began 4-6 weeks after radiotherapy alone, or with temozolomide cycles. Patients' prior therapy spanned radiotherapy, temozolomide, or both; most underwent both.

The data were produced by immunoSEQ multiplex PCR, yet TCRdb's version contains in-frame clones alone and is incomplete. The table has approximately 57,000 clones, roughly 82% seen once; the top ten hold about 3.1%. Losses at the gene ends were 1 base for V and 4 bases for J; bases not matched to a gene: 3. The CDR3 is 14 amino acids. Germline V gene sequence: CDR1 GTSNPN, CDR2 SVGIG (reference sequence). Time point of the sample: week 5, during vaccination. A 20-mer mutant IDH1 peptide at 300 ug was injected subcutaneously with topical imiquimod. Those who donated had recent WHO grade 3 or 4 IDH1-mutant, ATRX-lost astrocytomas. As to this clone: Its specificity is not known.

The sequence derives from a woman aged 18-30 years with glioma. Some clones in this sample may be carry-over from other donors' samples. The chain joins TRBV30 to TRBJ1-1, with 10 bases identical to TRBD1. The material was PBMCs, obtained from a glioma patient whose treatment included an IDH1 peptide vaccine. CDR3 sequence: CAWSGGQGFTEAFF. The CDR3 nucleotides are TGTGCCTGGAGTGGGGGACAGGGGTTCACTGAAGCTTTCTTT.